This T cell receptor beta chain was recorded in a study of blood T cell repertoires in COVID-19. For the study at large: Samples representing acute and convalescent COVID-19 were sourced from the United States, Italy and Spain.

Per germline, CDR1 SGHDN and CDR2 FVKESK. There are 13 residues in the CDR3. Trimming took 4 bases from V and 6 from J, leaving 12 bases between them. Only in-frame clones appear in the TCRdb table, and some are missing; sequencing was by immunoSEQ multiplex PCR. The sample yields roughly 86,000 clones, 90% to 95% seen once. V is TRBV14 and J is TRBJ1-1; weak D call: TRBD1 (6 bases). The TCR originated in a woman in her 50s in a cohort sampled during active COVID-19. Sequencing used peripheral blood. CDR3 nucleotides: TGTGCCAGCAGCCTACAGGGTCGGGCTGAAGCTTTCTTT. Its translation is CASSLQGRAEAFF.